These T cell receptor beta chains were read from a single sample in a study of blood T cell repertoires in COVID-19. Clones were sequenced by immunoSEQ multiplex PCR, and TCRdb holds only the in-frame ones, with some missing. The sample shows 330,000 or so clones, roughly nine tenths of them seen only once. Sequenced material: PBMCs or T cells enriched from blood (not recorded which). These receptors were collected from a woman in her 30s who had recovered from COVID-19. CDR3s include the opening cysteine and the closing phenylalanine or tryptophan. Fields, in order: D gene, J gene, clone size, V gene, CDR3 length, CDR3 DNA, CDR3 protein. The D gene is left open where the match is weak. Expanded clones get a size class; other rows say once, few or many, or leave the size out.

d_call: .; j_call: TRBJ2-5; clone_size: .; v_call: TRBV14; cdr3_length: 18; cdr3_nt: TGTGCCAGCAGCCAACTCATGGAGCAGGGAATGTACCAAGAGACCCAGTACTTC; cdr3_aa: CASSQLMEQGMYQETQYF
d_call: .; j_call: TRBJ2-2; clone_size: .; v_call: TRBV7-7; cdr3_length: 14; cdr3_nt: TGTGCTAGCAGCTCCAAGGGGCTAACCGGGGAGCTGTTTTTT; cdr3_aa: CASSSKGLTGELFF
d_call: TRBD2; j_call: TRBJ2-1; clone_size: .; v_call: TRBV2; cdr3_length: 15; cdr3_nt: TGTGCCAGCAGCGCGATAGCGGGAGGGGCAGTTGAGCAGTTCTTC; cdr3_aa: CASSAIAGGAVEQFF
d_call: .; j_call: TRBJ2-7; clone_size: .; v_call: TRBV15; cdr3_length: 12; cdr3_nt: TGTGCCACCAGCAGAGATGGAGACGAGCAGTACTTC; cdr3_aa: CATSRDGDEQYF
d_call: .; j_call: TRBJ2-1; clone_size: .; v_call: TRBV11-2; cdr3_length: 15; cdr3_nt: TGTGCCAGCAGCTTAGGCAGGTCCTCCTACAATGAGCAGTTCTTC; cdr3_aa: CASSLGRSSYNEQFF
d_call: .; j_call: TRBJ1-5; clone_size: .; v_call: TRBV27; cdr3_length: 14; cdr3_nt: TGTGCCAGCAGCGCGTCTCCCGGCAATCAGCCCCAGCATTTT; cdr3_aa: CASSASPGNQPQHF
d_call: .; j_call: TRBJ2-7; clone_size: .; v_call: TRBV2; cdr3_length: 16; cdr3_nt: TGTGCCAGCAGCGATATACTGACAGCCTACACCTACGAGCAGTACTTC; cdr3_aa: CASSDILTAYTYEQYF
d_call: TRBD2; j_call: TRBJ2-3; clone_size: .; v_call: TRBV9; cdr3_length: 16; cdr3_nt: TGTGCCAGCAGCGCAATAGCGGGGGGATACACAGATACGCAGTATTTT; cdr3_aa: CASSAIAGGYTDTQYF
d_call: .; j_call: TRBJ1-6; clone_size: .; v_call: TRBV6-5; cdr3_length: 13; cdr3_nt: TGTGCCAGCAGTTACTCAAGTCTCCGAGCCCTCCACTTT; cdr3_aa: CASSYSSLRALHF
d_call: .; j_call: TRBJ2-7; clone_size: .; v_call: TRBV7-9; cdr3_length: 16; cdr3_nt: TGTGCCAGCAGCTCCCCCACGGGGGGCCTCTCCTACGAGCAGTACTTC; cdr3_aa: CASSSPTGGLSYEQYF
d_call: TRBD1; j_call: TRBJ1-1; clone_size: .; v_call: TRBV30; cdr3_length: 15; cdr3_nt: TGTGCCTGGAGTCCGCCGGGACAGGGAGGTACTGAAGCTTTCTTT; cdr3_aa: CAWSPPGQGGTEAFF
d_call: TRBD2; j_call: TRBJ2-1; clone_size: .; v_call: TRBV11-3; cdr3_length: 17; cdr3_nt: TGTGCCAGCAGCTTGGAGGGACTAGCGGGGGGTTGGAATGAGCAGTTCTTC; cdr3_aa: CASSLEGLAGGWNEQFF
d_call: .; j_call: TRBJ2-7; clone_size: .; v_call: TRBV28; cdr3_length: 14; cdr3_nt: TGTGCCAGCAGTTTATCAGGGGCCAACTACGAGCAGTACTTC; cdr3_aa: CASSLSGANYEQYF
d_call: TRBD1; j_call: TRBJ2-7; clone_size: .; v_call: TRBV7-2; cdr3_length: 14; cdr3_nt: TGTGCCAGCAGCCCCGGGACAGGGAGCAACGAGCAGTACTTC; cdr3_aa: CASSPGTGSNEQYF
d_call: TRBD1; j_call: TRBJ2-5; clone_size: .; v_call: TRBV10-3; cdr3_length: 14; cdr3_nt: TGTGCCATCAGAGGGACAGGGAAATTAGAGACCCAGTACTTC; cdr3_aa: CAIRGTGKLETQYF
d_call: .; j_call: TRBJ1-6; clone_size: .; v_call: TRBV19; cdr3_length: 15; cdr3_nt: TGTGCCAGTAAACAGGGAGAGGGATATAATTCACCCCTCCACTTT; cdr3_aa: CASKQGEGYNSPLHF
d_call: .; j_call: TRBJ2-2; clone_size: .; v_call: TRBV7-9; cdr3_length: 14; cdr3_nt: TGTGCCAGCAGCTTAGCGCGAAACACCGGGGAGCTGTTTTTT; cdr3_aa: CASSLARNTGELFF
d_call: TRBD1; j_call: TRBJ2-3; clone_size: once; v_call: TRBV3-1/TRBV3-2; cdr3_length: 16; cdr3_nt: TGTGCCAGCAGCCAACAACCGGGACAGGGGCCAGATACGCAGTATTTT; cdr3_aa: CASSQQPGQGPDTQYF
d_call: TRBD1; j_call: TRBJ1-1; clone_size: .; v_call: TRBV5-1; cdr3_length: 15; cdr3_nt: TGCGCCAGCAGCCGGGAGGGACAGGGAAGGACTGAAGCTTTCTTT; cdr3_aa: CASSREGQGRTEAFF
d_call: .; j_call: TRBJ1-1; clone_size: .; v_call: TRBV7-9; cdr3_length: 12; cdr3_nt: TGTGCCAGCAGTTTAGCAGGGGCTGAAGCTTTCTTT; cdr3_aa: CASSLAGAEAFF
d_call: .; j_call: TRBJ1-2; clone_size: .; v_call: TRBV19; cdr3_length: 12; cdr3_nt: TGTGCCAGTAGTATATCCAGGGGCGGCTACACCTTC; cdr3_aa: CASSISRGGYTF
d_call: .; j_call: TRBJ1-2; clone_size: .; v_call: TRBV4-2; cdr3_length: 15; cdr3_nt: TGTGCCAGCAGCCAAGATCTACCCAGGGCCTATGGCTACACCTTC; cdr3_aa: CASSQDLPRAYGYTF
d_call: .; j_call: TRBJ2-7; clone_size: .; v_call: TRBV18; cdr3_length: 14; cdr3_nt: TGTGCCAGCTCACCGGGACTTCAAACCTACGAGCAGTACTTC; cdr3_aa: CASSPGLQTYEQYF
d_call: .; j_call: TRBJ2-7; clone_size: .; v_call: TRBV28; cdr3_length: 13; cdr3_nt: TGTGCCAGCAGGGAGCAGGGGGAGGCCGAGCAGTACTTC; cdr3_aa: CASREQGEAEQYF
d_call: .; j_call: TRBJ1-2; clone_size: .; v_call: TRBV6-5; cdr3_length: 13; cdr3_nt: TGTGCCAGCAGGGACGGGGGGGTCTATGGCTACACCTTC; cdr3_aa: CASRDGGVYGYTF
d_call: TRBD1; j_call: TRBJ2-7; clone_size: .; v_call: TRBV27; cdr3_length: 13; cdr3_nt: TGTGCCAGCAGGTCTTGGGACAGCTACGAGCAGTACTTC; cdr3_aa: CASRSWDSYEQYF
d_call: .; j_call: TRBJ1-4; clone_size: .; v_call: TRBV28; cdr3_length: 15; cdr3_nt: TGTGCCAGCAGTCGGTCGGGGGTCAGTAATGAAAAACTGTTTTTT; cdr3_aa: CASSRSGVSNEKLFF
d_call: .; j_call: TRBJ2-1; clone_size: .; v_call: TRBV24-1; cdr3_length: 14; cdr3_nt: TGTGCCACCAGTGCCGGGACTGCAAACAATGAGCAGTTCTTC; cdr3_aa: CATSAGTANNEQFF
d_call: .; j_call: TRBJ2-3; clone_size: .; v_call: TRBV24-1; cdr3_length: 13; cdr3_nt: TGTGCCACCAGTGAAGTTGGCTCAGATACGCAGTATTTT; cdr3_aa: CATSEVGSDTQYF
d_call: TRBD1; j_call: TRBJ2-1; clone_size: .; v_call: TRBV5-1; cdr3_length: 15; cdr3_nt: TGCGCCAGCAGCTTTGGGACAGGGAACTACATTGAGCAGTTCTTC; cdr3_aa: CASSFGTGNYIEQFF
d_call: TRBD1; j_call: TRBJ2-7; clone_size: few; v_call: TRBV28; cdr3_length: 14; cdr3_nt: TGTGCCAGCAGTCGACAGGGGGCCTACTACGAGCAGTACTTC; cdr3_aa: CASSRQGAYYEQYF
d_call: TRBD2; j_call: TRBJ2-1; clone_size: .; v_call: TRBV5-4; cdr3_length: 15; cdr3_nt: TGTGCCAGCAGCTTGGGAGGGACTACCTACAATGAGCAGTTCTTC; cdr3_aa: CASSLGGTTYNEQFF
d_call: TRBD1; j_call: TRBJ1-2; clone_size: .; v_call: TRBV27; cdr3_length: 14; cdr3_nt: TGTGCCAGCAGTTACGGACAGGGCTTCCATGGCTACACCTTC; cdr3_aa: CASSYGQGFHGYTF
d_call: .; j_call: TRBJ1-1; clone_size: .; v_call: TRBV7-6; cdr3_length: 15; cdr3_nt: TGTGCCAGCAGCTTCATAATCGGACAGAGCACTGAAGCTTTCTTT; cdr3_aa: CASSFIIGQSTEAFF
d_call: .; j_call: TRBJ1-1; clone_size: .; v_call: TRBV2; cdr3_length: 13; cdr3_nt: TGTGCCAGATCTCGACTGGGGAACACTGAAGCTTTCTTT; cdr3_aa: CARSRLGNTEAFF
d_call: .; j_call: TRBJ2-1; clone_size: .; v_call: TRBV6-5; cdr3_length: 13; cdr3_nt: TGTGCGATCAGCGTGGGCTCCTACAATGAGCAGTTCTTC; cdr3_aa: CAISVGSYNEQFF
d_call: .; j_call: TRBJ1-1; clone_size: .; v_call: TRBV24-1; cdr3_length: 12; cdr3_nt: TGTGCCACCAGTGATTATCAGGGCGAAGCTTTCTTT; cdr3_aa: CATSDYQGEAFF
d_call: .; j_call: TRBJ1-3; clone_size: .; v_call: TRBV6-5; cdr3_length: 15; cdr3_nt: TGTGCCAGCAGTTCTACAGGAAGCTCTGGAAACACCATATATTTT; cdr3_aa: CASSSTGSSGNTIYF
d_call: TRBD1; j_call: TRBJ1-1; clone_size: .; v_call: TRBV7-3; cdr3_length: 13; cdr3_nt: TGTGCCAGCAGCTTGACAGGGCCCACTGAAGCTTTCTTT; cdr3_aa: CASSLTGPTEAFF
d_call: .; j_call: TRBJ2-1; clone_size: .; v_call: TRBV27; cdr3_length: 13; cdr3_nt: TGTGCCAGCAGTCCGCGACAGGTCCATGAGCAGTTCTTC; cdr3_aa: CASSPRQVHEQFF